The next 14 T cell receptor beta chains were all read from a single sample in a study of cytomegalovirus exposure and HLA in healthy donors. The PCR made use of 60 Vbeta and 13 Jbeta primers. The method was immunoSEQ multiplex PCR; TCRdb's version includes in-frame clones alone and lacks a portion of them. Of 150,000 to 200,000 clones listed, 70% to 80% are singletons. The sample consisted of PBMCs. The receptor source for this set is a man between 18 and 29 years old in good health and CMV-seronegative.

In this sample, this clone turned up once. The chain employs TRBV7-9 and TRBJ2-7; TRBD2 might be the D (6 bases). This CDR3 comprises 14 residues. Between the trimmed V and J ends, which lost 6 bases and 0 bases, there was a span of 12 bases. Germline CDR1 reads SEHNR; CDR2 reads FQNEAQ (reference sequence). The CDR3 here is CASRKGGSSYEQYF. The CDR3 region has the DNA TGTGCCAGCAGAAAGGGAGGTAGCTCCTACGAGCAGTACTTC.

The chain couples TRBV7-3 to TRBJ2-1; unclear D gene. Germline V lookup: CDR1 SGHTA, CDR2 FQGTGA. V lost 0 bases to trimming and J lost 7 bases, with 16 bases between them. The CDR3 spans 16 residues. CDR3 region: CASSLTPSTARNEQFF. The CDR3 DNA sequence: TGTGCCAGCAGCTTAACGCCATCCACCGCTAGGAATGAGCAGTTCTTC.

The chain uses TRBV10-3 and TRBJ1-5; TRBD1 matches 7 bases. This CDR3 has 15 amino acids. In germline, CDR1 is ENHRY, CDR2 SYGVKD. V shed 2 bases, J shed 8 bases, and the junction held 9 bases outside the gene matches. The CDR3 protein is CAISETDRAIEPQHF. The CDR3 nucleotides are TGTGCCATCAGTGAGACCGACAGGGCGATCGAGCCCCAGCATTTT.

The J gene is TRBJ1-2, the V gene TRBV27, with D perhaps matching TRBD1 (5 bases). Trimming left V 2 bases short and J 1 base short, with 11 bases between. Germline V gene sequence: CDR1 MNHEY, CDR2 SMNVEV (reference sequence). CDR3 length: 15 residues. This CDR3 reads CASSLGSGFNYGYTF. The CDR3 bases are TGTGCCAGCAGTTTAGGGTCAGGGTTTAACTATGGCTACACCTTC.

The genes are TRBV28 and TRBJ1-3; D ambiguous. The germline V gene has CDR1 MDHEN and CDR2 SYDVKM. V lost 1 base to trimming and J lost 0 bases, with 7 bases between them. The CDR3 covers 15 residues. The CDR3 loop is CASSLSPSSGNTIYF. The CDR3 nucleotides read TGTGCCAGCAGTTTATCCCCGAGCTCTGGAAACACCATATATTTT.

A note on this clone: The junction departs from germline at one end; a sequencing error may be responsible. Other DNA sequences in the sample encode the same CDR3. This chain uses TRBV7-7 with TRBJ2-5; possible D gene TRBD1, 5 bases. This CDR3 has 13 residues. Germline CDR1 SSHAT, CDR2 FNYEAQ (reference sequence). The CDR3 bases are TGTGCTAGCAGCTTAGACAGACAAGAGACCCAGTACTTC. It translates to CASSLDRQETQYF.

This clone has only a few counts. The genes are TRBV4-1 and TRBJ2-1, with D possibly being TRBD2 (6 bases). This CDR3 is 14 amino acids long. Trimming took off 0 bases at V and 13 bases at J, with 16 bases between the two ends. Looked up from germline, CDR1 is MGHRA and CDR2 is YSYEKL. In DNA, the CDR3 is TGCGCCAGCAGCCAAGACCCGGGACTGGAGGAACAGTTCTTC. This codes for CASSQDPGLEEQFF.

This clone was seen a single time. The V and J genes are TRBV27 and TRBJ1-4; tentative D call: TRBD1 (6 bases). Germline V gene lookup returns CDR1 MNHEY and CDR2 SMNVEV (reference sequence). The CDR3 is made up of 15 amino acids. Trimming shortened V by 5 bases and J by 7 bases, and 17 bases separated the two germline ends. The chain's CDR3 is CASSLSPDSFEKLFF. The CDR3 DNA reads TGTGCCAGCAGTCTGTCCCCGGACAGCTTTGAAAAACTGTTTTTT.

The sample holds a few counts of this clone. The rearrangement joins TRBV28 to TRBJ2-7, with D hard to call. The germline V and J ends were trimmed by 2 bases and 4 bases, with 6 bases remaining between them. The CDR3 consists of 12 residues. In germline, CDR1 is MDHEN, CDR2 SYDVKM. The CDR3 reads CASSLIKYEQYF. In DNA form, the CDR3 reads TGTGCCAGCAGTTTAATTAAATACGAGCAGTACTTC.

As for this clone: Germline and junction disagree at one end, which may indicate a read error. This chain uses TRBV7-7 with TRBJ2-7, with 7 bases matching TRBD2. The germline V gene encodes CDR1 SSHAT and CDR2 FNYEAQ (reference sequence). The CDR3 is 13 residues long. CDR3 in DNA: TGTGCTAGCAGCGGGGAAGGGGCCCACGAGCAGTACTTC. This encodes CASSGEGAHEQYF. The full variable domain, rest sourced from reference TRBV7-7 and TRBJ2-7, is GAGVSQSPRYKVTKRGQDVTLRCDPISSHATLYWYQQALGQGPEFLTYFNYEAQPDKSGLPSDRFSAERPEGSISTLTIQRTEQRDSAMYRCASSGEGAHEQYFGPGTRLTVT.

The chain carries TRBV29-1 and TRBJ1-2; TRBD1 matches at 8 bases. Germline lookup yields CDR1 SQVTM and CDR2 ANQGSEA. V shed 8 bases and J 7 bases; nucleotides not matched to a gene: 9. The CDR3 has 12 amino acids. The CDR3: CSCRGQEAGYTF. The CDR3, as DNA: TGCAGCTGTCGGGGACAGGAGGCTGGCTACACCTTC. Complete variable domain (other parts from reference TRBV29-1 and TRBJ1-2): SAVISQKPSRDICQRGTSLTIQCQVDSQVTMMFWYRQQPGQSLTLIATANQGSEATYESGFVIDKFPISRPNLTFSTLTVSNMSPEDSSIYLCSCRGQEAGYTFGSGTRLTVV.

The rearrangement links TRBV18 to TRBJ2-1; 10 bases agree with TRBD1. Germline loops: CDR1 KGHSH, CDR2 LQKENI. The CDR3 is 14 amino acids. Trimming cost V 6 bases and J 8 bases; bases outside gene matches: 7. CDR3 DNA: TGTGCCAGCTCCCGGGACAGGGGAGCGGATGAGCAGTTCTTC. It codes for CASSRDRGADEQFF. The full variable domain, with the rest looked up from reference TRBV18 and TRBJ2-1, is NAGVMQNPRHLVRRRGQEARLRCSPMKGHSHVYWYRQLPEEGLKFMVYLQKENIIDESGMPKERFSAEFPKEGPSILRIQQVVRGDSAAYFCASSRDRGADEQFFGPGTRLTVL.

The V call is TRBV30, the J call TRBJ2-2; tentatively, D is TRBD2 (7 bases). Deletions cut 7 bases from V and 4 bases from J, with 19 bases between. The germline V gene encodes CDR1 GTSNPN and CDR2 SVGIG (reference sequence). The CDR3 is 15 residues long. The CDR3 is CASHRGARGTGELFF. Here the CDR3 DNA reads TGTGCCTCTCACCGGGGGGCCCGAGGCACCGGGGAGCTGTTTTTT.

This chain uses TRBV10-3 with TRBJ2-7; D might be TRBD1 (5 bases). CDR1 and CDR2 from the germline V gene are ENHRY and SYGVKD. The CDR3 has 15 amino acids. With 5 bases removed from V and 2 bases from J, the gap between germline ends came to 16 bases. The CDR3 loop reads CAISFPQGETYEQYF. The CDR3 coding sequence is TGTGCCATCAGTTTCCCGCAGGGTGAGACCTACGAGCAGTACTTC.